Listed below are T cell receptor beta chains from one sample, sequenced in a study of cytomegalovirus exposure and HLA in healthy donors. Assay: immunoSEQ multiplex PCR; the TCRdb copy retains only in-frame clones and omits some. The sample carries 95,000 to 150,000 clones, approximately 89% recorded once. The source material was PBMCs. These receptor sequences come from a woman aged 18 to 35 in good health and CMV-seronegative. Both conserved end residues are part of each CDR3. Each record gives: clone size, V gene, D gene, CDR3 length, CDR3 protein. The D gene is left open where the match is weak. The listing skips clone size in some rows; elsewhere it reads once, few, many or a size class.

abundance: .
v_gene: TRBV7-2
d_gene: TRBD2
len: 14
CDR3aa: CASSPSGARGELFF

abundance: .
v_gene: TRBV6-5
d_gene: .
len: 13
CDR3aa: CASSYPQGHGYTF

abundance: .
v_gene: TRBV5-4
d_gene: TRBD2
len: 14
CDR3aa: CASSLGGSKYEQYF

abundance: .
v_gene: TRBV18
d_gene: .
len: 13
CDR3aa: CASSFYSNQPQHF

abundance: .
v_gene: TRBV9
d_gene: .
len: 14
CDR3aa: CASSPTGLRYEQYF

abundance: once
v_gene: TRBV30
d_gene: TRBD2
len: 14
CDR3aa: CAWSGEGLSYEQYF

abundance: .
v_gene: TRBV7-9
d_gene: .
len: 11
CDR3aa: CASSSVNTIYF

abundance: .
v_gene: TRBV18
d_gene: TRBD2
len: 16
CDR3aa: CASSPPGGLSTDTQYF

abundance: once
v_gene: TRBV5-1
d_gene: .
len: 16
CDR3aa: CASTLTGGSTDYEQYF

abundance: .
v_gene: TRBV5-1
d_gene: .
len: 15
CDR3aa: CASRPLAGMAYGYTF

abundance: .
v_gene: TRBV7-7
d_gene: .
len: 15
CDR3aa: CASSLGSLDSNEQFF

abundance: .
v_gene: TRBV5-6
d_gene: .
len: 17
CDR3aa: CASSLVPFSSSYNEQFF

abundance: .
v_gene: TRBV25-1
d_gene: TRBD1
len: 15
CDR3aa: CASSGRQGSNEKLFF

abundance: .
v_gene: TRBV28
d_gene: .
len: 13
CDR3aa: CASTDVAEETQYF

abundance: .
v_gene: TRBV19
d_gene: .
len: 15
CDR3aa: CASSPLLRDNNEQFF

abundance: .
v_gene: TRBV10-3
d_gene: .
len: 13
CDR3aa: CAISGRQDYGYTF

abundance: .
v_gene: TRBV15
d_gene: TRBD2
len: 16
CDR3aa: CATSRGTSGRYNEQFF

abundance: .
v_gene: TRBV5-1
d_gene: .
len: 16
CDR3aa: CASSQTGPAAGGGYTF

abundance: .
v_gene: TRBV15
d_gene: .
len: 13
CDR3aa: CATLGGAEGGYTF

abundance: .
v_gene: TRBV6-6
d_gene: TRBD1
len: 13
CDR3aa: CASSRQGKETQYF

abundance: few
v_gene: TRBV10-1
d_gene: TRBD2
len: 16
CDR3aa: CASSDLGPSGSWEQYF

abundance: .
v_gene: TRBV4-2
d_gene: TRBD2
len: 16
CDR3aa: CASSQALAGSPDTQYF

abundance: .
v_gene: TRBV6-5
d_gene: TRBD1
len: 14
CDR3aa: CASSWGTVNTEAFF

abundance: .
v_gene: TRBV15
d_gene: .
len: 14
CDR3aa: CATSRTGNTGELFF

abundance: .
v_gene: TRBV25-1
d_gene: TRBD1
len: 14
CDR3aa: CASSQGGSFETQYF

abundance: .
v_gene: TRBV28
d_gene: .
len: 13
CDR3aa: CASSLVYRTEQYF

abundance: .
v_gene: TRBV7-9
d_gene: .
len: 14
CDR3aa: CASSLEGGYQPQHF

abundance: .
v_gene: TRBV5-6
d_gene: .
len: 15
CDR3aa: CASSLAGDLNTEAFF

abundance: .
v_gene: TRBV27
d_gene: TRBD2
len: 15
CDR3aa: CASSPLSGRLDTQYF

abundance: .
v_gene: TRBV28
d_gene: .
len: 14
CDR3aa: CASSLLVNSQPQHF

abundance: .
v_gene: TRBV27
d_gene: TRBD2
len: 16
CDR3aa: CASRKPGLGIGDTQYF

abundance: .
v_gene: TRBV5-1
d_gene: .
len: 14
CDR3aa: CASRQGGGTDTQYF

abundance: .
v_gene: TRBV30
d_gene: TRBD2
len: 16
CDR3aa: CAWSHGTSEGTDTQYF

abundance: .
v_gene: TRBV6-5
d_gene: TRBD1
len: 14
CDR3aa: CASSLGQSNQPQHF

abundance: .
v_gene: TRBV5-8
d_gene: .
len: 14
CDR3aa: CASSLFTGSYGYTF

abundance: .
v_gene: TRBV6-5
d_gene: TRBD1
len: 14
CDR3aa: CASRYRTGTNEQYF

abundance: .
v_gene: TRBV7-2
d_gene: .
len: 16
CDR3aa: CASSWRAVFSYNEQFF

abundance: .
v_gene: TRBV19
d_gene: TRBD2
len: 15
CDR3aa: CASSTSEYPQETQYF

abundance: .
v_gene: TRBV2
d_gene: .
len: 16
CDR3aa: CASSLGQGGVSGELFF

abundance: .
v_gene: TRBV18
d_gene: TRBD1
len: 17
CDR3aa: CASSPERTGTGAQGYTF

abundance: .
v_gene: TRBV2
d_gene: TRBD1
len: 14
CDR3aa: CASSYSGGPQPQHF

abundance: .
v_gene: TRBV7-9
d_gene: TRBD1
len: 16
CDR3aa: CASSLGTGEPIDGYTF

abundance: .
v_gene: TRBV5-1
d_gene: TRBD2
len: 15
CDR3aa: CASRRDGGDTGELFF

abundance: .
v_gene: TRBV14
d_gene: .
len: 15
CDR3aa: CASSRDPGGNEKLFF

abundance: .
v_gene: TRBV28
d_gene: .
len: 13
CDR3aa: CASSLAANYGYTF

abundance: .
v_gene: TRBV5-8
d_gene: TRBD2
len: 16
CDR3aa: CASTLTFLAGRETQYF

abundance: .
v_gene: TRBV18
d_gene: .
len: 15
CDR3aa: CASSPLEQAGQPQHF

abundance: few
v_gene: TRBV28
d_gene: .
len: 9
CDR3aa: CASGNGAYF

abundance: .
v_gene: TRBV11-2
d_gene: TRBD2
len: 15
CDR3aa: CASSHMWLAGEEQYF

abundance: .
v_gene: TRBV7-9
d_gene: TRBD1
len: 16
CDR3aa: CASSLEGDRRTDTQYF

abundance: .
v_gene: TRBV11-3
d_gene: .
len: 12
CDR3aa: CASSSRVDTQYF

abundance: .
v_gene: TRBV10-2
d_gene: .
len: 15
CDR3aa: CASSGWGRGDNEQFF

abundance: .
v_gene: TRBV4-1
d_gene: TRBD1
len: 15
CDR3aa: CASSPDRVGTYEQYF